Sequencing of this TCR beta chain was carried out in a study of blood T cell repertoires in COVID-19. The overall study: From the United States, Italy and Spain came samples of acute and convalescent COVID-19. The cDNA or gDNA used as material had been derived from T cells, B-cell-depleted T cells, or PBMCs.

Under the authors' procedure: Amplification from reference gene primers served as the basis for estimated nucleated cell counts. This table comes from immunoSEQ multiplex PCR, and its TCRdb copy is limited to in-frame clones, with some not included. Clone size and V and J calls were adopted from that table, with D and trimming inferred from the DNA. The sample yields roughly 90,000 clones, around four fifths seen once. The CDR3 length is 16 residues. Germline V gene data show CDR1 as SEHNR and CDR2 as FQNEAQ (reference sequence). V was pared by 1 base and J by 0 bases, with 3 bases of the junction left unmatched.

The clonotype comes from a man between 50 and 59 years old with acute or convalescent COVID-19. This chain uses TRBV7-9 with TRBJ1-3, with 7 positions matching TRBD1. The sample comprised peripheral blood. In DNA, the CDR3 is TGTGCCAGCAGCTTAGAGGACAGGAACTCTGGAAACACCATATATTTT. As protein: CASSLEDRNSGNTIYF.